This T cell receptor (beta chain) was retrieved from a study of blood T cell repertoires in COVID-19. Authors' analysis steps: Estimated nucleated cell counts came from reference gene primer amplification. The assay was immunoSEQ multiplex PCR, and TCRdb's table has in-frame clones only and misses some. V, J and clone size are taken as reported in that table, and D and trimming were inferred from the DNA itself. The table has about 400,000 clones, around 92% seen once. V lost 3 bases to trimming and J lost 2 bases, with 14 bases between them. The CDR3 has 17 amino acids. Germline V gene lookup returns CDR1 SEHNR and CDR2 FQNEAQ (reference sequence).

This sequence was found in a woman aged 30 to 39 who had recovered from COVID-19. The chain links TRBV7-9 to TRBJ1-6; D is uncertain. Sequenced: PBMCs or T cells enriched from blood (not recorded which). The CDR3 coding sequence is TGTGCCAGCAGCTTGGGTGCCGGGAGGCCCTATAATTCACCCCTCCACTTT. This gives the protein CASSLGAGRPYNSPLHF.